The present entry profiles one TCR beta chain with its context. Trimming pared 1 base from V and 4 bases from J, leaving 9 bases between. The germline V gene has CDR1 SGHDT and CDR2 YYEEEE. The CDR3 totals 14 residues. This specimen comes from a study of blood T cell repertoires in COVID-19. Study context: COVID-19 samples, acute and convalescent, were from the United States, Italy and Spain.

Per the authors' pipeline: Nucleated cell number was recorded as an estimate derived from reference gene primer amplification. Sequencing used immunoSEQ multiplex PCR; TCRdb keeps in-frame clones, though not all of them. For V, J and clone size, that table is used; D and trimming come from the DNA. The repertoire holds about 200,000 clones, with approximately 85% as singletons. The material sequenced was peripheral blood. The origin of this receptor is a woman of 80 years or more with acute or convalescent COVID-19. This sequence joins TRBV5-6 and TRBJ1-5; D gene unclear. The CDR3 protein is CASSLYQVNQPQHF. For the CDR3, the DNA is TGTGCCAGCAGCTTGTATCAGGTGAATCAGCCCCAGCATTTT.